This note documents a single TCR beta chain sequence. Original methodology: Cell counts per sample came from amplifying reference gene primers. The repertoire was sequenced with immunoSEQ multiplex PCR; TCRdb's copy has only in-frame clones and lacks some. V and J calls and clone size are as listed in that table; D and trimming were resolved from the DNA. In the table there are 300,000 to 400,000 clones, 70% to 90% of which are singletons. These data originate in a study of blood T cell repertoires in COVID-19. This CDR3 region has 14 residues. The V and J ends lost 6 bases and 1 base respectively, with 12 bases between them. CDR1 and CDR2 (germline): MNHEY, SVGAGI.

V usage is TRBV6-5 and J usage is TRBJ1-2; perhaps TRBD1 as D (5 bases). This receptor was obtained from a woman in her thirties with COVID-19, enrolled during active disease. The sample consisted of peripheral blood. CDR3 sequence reads: CASRLTDSNYGYTF. CDR3 nucleotide sequence: TGTGCCAGCAGGCTAACTGACAGTAACTATGGCTACACCTTC.